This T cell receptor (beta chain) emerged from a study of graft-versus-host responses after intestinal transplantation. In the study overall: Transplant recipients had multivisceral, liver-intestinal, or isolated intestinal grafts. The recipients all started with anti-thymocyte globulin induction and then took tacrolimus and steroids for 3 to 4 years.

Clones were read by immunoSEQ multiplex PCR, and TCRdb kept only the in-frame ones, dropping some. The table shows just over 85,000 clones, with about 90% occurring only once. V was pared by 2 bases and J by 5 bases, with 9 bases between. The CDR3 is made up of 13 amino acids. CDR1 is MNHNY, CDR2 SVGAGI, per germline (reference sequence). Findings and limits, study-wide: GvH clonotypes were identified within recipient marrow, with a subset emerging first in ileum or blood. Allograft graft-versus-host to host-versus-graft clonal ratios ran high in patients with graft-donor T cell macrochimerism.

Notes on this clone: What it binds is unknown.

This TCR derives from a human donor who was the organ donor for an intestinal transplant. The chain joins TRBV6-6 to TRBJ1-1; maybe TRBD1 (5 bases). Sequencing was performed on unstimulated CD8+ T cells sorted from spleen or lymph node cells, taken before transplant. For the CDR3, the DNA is TGTGCCAGCAGTTACGACAGTCAGACTGAAGCTTTCTTT. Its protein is CASSYDSQTEAFF.